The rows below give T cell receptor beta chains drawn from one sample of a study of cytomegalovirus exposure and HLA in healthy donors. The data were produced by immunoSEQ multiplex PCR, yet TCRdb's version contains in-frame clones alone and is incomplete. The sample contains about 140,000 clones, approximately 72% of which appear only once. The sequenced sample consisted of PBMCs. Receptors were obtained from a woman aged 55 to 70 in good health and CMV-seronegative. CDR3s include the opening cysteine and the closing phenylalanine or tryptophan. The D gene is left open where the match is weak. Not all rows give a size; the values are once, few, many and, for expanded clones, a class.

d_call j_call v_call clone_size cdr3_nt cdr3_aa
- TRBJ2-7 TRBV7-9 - TGTGCCAGCAGCTTCAGTGGGAGCTACGAGCAGTACTTC CASSFSGSYEQYF
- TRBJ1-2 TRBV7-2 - TGTGCCAGCAGCTTAGCAGGGGCCCTACCTCATGGCTACACCTTC CASSLAGALPHGYTF
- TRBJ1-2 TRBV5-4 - TGTGCCAGCAGCTCAGACCGCGGCTATGGCTACACCTTC CASSSDRGYGYTF
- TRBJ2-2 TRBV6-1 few TGTGCCAGCAGGGAGGGCACCGGGGAGCTGTTTTTT CASREGTGELFF
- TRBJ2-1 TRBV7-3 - TGTGCCAGCAGCTTTGACAGATCCTACAATGAGCAGTTCTTC CASSFDRSYNEQFF
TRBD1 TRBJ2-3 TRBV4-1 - TGCGCCAGCAGCCAGTCGACAGGGGTCCCAGATACGCAGTATTTT CASSQSTGVPDTQYF
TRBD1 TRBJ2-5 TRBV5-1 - TGCGCCAGCAGCTTGCCTGGGACAGGGAGGGAGACCCAGTACTTC CASSLPGTGRETQYF
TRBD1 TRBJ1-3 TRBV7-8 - TGTGCCAGCAGCTGGGTCGGACAGGGTTCCCCTGGAAACACCATATATTTT CASSWVGQGSPGNTIYF
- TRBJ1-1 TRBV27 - TGTGCCAGCAGCCCAAACCCAGGGTTGAACACTGAAGCTTTCTTT CASSPNPGLNTEAFF
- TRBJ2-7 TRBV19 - TGTGCCAGTAGTATAGGTGGAGGGGTCGGCTACGAGCAGTACTTC CASSIGGGVGYEQYF
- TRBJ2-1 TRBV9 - TGTGCCAGCAGCGTAATAGGGGATGGATCTTATGAGCAGTTCTTC CASSVIGDGSYEQFF
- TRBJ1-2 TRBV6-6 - TGTGCCAGCAAGATCCAGGGGACGACCTATGGCTACACCTTC CASKIQGTTYGYTF
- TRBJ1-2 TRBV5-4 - TGTGCCAGCAGCTGGCGGGACGCCGCAGGGCTTTATGGCTACACCTTC CASSWRDAAGLYGYTF
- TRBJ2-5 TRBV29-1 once TGCAGCGTTGATCTAATAGCGGAACAAGAGACCCAGTACTTC CSVDLIAEQETQYF